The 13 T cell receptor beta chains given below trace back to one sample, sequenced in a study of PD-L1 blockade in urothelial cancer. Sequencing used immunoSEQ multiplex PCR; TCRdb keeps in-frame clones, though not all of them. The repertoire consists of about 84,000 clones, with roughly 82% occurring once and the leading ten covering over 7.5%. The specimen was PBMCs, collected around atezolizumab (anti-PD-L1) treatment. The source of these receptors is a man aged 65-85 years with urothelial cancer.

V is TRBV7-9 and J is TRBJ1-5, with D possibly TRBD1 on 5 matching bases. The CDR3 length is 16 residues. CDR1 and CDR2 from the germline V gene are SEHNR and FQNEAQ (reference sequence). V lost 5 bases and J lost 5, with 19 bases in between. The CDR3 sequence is CASSPSGGVGDQPQHF. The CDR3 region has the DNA TGTGCCAGCAGCCCGTCGGGGGGGGTAGGAGATCAGCCCCAGCATTTT.

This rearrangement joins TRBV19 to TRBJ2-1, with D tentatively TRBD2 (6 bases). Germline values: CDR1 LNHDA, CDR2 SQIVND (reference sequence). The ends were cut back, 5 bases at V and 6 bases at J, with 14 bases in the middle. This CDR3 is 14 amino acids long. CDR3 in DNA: TGTGCCAGTAGTCTTAGCGGCAACACCAATGAGCAGTTCTTC. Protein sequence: CASSLSGNTNEQFF.

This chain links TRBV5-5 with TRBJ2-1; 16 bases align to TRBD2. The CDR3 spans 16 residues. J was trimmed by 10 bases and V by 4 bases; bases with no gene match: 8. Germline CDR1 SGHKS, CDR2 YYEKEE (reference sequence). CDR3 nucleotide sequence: TGTGCCAGCAGCCTGGGACTAGCGGGAGGGCCAGGGGAGCAGTTCTTC. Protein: CASSLGLAGGPGEQFF.

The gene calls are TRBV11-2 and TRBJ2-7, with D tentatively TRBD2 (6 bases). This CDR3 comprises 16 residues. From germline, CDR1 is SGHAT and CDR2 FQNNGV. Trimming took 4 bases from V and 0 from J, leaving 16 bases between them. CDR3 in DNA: TGTGCCAGCAGCTCTCGGGACGGGAGATTCTCCTACGAGCAGTACTTC. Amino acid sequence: CASSSRDGRFSYEQYF.

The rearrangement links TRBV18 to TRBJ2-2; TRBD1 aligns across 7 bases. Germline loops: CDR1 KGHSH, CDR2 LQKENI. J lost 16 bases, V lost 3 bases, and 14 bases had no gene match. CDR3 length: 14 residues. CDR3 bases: TGTGCCAGCTCACCCCCCGGGACAGTGGGTTCTCGGTTTTTT. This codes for CASSPPGTVGSRFF.

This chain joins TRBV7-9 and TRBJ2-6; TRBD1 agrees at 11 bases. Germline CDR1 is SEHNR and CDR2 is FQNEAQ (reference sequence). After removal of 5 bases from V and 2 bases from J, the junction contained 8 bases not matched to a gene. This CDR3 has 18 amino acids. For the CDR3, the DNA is TGTGCCAGCAGCGCCGACCGGGACAGGGGGACTGGGGCCAACGTCCTGACTTTC. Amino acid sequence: CASSADRDRGTGANVLTF.

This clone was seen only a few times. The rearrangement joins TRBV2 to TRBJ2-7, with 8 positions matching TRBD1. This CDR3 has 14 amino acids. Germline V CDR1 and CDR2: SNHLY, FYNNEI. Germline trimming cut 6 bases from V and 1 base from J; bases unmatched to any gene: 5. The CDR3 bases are TGTGCCAGCAGCCGGGACAGGTATTCCTACGAGCAGTACTTC. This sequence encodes CASSRDRYSYEQYF.

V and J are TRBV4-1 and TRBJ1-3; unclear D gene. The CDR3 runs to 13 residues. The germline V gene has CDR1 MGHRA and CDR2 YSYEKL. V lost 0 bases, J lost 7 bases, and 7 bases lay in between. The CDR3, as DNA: TGCGCCAGCAGCCAAGATATCAGGAACACCATATATTTT. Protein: CASSQDIRNTIYF.

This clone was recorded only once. CDR3 coding DNA: TGTGCCAGCAGGACAGGGGTGGCAGATACGCAGTATTTT. Encoded protein: CASRTGVADTQYF. J is TRBJ2-3 and V is TRBV5-5; 8 bases align to TRBD1. CDR3 length: 13 amino acids. V gave up 5 bases and J gave up 4 bases; unmatched junction bases: 3. Per germline, CDR1 SGHKS and CDR2 YYEKEE (reference sequence). Together with reference TRBV5-5 and TRBJ2-3, the CDR3 gives the full variable domain: DAGVTQSPTHLIKTRGQQVTLRCSPISGHKSVSWYQQVLGQGPQFIFQYYEKEERGRGNFPDRFSARQFPNYSSELNVNALLLGDSALYLCASRTGVADTQYFGPGTRLTVL.

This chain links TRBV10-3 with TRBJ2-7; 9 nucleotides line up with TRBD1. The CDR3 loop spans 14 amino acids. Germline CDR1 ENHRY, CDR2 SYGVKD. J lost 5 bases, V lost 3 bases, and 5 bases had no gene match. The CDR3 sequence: CAISEGTGLNEQYF. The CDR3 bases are TGTGCCATCAGTGAAGGGACAGGGCTGAACGAGCAGTACTTC.

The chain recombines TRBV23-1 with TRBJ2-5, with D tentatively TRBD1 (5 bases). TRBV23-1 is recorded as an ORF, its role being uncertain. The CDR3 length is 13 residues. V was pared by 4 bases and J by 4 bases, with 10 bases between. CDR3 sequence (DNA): TGCGCCAGCAGTCGGAAAGGGGTAGAGACCCAGTACTTC. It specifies CASSRKGVETQYF.

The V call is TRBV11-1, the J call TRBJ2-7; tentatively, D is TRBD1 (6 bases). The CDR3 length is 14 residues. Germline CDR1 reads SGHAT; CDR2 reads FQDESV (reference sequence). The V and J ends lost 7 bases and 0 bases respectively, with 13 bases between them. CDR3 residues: CASTLEGDSYEQYF. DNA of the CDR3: TGTGCCAGCACGCTAGAGGGGGACTCCTACGAGCAGTACTTC.

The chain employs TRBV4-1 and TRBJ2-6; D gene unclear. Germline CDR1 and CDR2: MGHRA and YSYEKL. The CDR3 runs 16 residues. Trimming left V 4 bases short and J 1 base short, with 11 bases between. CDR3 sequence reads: CASSPTPASGANVLTF. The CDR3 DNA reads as TGCGCCAGCAGCCCGACGCCAGCGTCTGGGGCCAACGTCCTGACTTTC.